In this sample, the clone carrying this TCR beta chain turned up many times. Antigen: not known. This sample stems from a study of T-cell memory formation after mild COVID-19. Study-wide context: Largely, TCR clusters stayed within a single donor. Notes on the study in general: Clones contracting across day 15 to 85 had a balanced CD4/CD8 profile; later expanding clones leaned CD4+. Some SARS-CoV-2-responding clones were already detected in memory before infection.

CDR3 length: 10 residues. Germline CDR1 is SQVTM and CDR2 is ANQGSEA. The V end lost 4 bases, the J end lost 7 bases, and 7 bases lay between the germline ends. 5'RACE with constant-segment primers yielded barcoded, UMI-tagged TCR alpha and TCR beta cDNA libraries. MiXCR, applied by TCRdb to the 5' RACE reads, yields one record per CDR3 protein. Here the sample spans 250,000 to 350,000 distinct CDR3 sequences, 15% to 20% being singletons. The sequence came from a man younger than 30 who had mild COVID-19 (a few samples of this study predate the infection). Cell type and time point are not known. The V call is TRBV29-1, the J call TRBJ1-2; D not resolved. The specimen was PBMCs or a T cell subset sorted from them (not recorded which). As DNA, the CDR3 is TGCAGCGTTGGAAGACTTGGCTACACCTTC. Protein: CSVGRLGYTF.